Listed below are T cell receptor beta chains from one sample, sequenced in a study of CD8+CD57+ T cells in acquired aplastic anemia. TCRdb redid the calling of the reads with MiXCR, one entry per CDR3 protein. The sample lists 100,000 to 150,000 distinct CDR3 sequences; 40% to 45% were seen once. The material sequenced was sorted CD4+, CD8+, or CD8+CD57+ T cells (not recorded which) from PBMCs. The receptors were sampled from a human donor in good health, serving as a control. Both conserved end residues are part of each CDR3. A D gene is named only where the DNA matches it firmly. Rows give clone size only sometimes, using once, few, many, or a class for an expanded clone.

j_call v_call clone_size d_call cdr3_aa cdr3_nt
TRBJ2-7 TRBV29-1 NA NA CSVETGSPYEQYF TGCAGCGTTGAAACTGGTTCACCCTACGAGCAGTACTTC
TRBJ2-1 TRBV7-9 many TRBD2 CASSPAGGPLYEQFF TGTGCCAGCAGTCCAGCGGGAGGGCCGTTGTATGAGCAGTTCTTC
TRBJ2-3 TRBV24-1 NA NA CATSGKSPDTQYF TGTGCCACCAGTGGCAAGTCTCCAGATACGCAGTATTTT
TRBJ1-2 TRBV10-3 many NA CAISESGNGGYTF TGTGCCATCAGTGAGTCAGGGAACGGTGGCTACACCTTC
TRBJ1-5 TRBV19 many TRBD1 CASSKGGSYSNQPQHF TGTGCCAGTAGTAAAGGGGGCAGCTATAGCAATCAGCCCCAGCATTTT
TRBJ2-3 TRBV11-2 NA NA CASSLDRRDPDTQYF TGTGCCAGCAGCTTAGATAGAAGGGACCCAGATACGCAGTATTTT
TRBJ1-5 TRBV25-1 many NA CASSGEYSNQPQHF TGTGCCAGCAGTGGAGAATATAGCAATCAGCCCCAGCATTTT
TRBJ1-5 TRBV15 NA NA CATSREAPWGSNQPQHF TGTGCCACCAGCAGAGAGGCGCCTTGGGGCAGCAATCAGCCCCAGCATTTT
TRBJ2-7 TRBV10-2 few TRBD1 CASSVDRGPYEQYF TGCGCCAGCAGTGTGGACAGGGGCCCCTACGAGCAGTACTTC
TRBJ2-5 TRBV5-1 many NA CASREGSQETQYF TGCGCCAGCAGGGAGGGTTCCCAAGAGACCCAGTACTTC
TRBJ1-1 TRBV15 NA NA CATSRGGAMNTEAFF TGTGCCACCAGCAGAGGGGGGGCTATGAACACTGAAGCTTTCTTT
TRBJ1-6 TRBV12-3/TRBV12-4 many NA CASSLTNSPLHF TGTGCCAGCAGTTTAACCAATTCACCCCTCCACTTT
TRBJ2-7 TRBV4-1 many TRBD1 CASSQDQTYGGTGRTYEQYF TGCGCCAGCAGCCAAGATCAAACGTATGGAGGGACAGGGAGGACCTACGAGCAGTACTTC
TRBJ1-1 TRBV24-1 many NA CATSDSGGFSEALF TGTGCCACCAGTGACTCGGGTGGGTTCTCTGAAGCTCTCTTT
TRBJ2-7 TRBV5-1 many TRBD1 CASSLGTASTSYEQYF TGCGCCAGCAGCCTTGGGACAGCTTCTACCTCCTACGAGCAGTACTTC
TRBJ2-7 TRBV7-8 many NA CASSLAYSSYEQYF TGTGCCAGCAGCTTAGCCTACTCCTCCTACGAGCAGTACTTC
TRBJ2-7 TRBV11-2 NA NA CASSFGGGGASSDYEQYF TGTGCCAGCAGCTTTGGAGGCGGTGGAGCATCTTCCGACTACGAGCAGTACTTC
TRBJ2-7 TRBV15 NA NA CATSRADYHEQYF TGTGCCACCAGCAGGGCGGACTACCACGAGCAGTACTTC
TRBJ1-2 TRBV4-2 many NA CASSQDSGQGYTF TGTGCCAGCAGCCAAGATTCAGGCCAGGGCTACACCTTC
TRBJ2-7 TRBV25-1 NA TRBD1 CASSLGRGLDEQYF TGTGCCAGCAGCTTAGGCAGGGGGCTCGACGAGCAGTACTTC
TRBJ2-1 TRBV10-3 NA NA CATQSVRYNEQFF TGTGCCACTCAGTCCGTAAGGTACAATGAGCAGTTCTTC
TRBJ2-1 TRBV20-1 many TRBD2 CSARGTSSGRTHSYNEQFF TGCAGTGCTAGAGGTACCTCTAGCGGGAGAACCCACTCCTACAATGAGCAGTTCTTC
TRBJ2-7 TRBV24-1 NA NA CAISDSGRGRGEQYF TGTGCCATCAGTGACTCCGGACGGGGGAGGGGGGAGCAGTACTTC
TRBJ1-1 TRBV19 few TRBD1 CASSEDRGDTEAFF TGTGCCAGCAGTGAGGACAGGGGGGACACTGAAGCTTTCTTT
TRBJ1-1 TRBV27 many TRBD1 CASSLGDRGSEAFF TGTGCCAGCAGTTTGGGGGACAGGGGATCGGAAGCTTTCTTT
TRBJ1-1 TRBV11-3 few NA CASSSPAGPAFF TGTGCCAGCAGCTCACCCGCCGGGCCGGCTTTCTTT
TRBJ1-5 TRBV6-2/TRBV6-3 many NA CASGGAYSNQPQHF TGTGCCAGCGGAGGTGCATATAGCAATCAGCCCCAGCATTTT
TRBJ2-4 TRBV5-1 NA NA CASSLAPGLYAKNIQYF TGCGCCAGCAGCTTGGCTCCCGGACTCTACGCCAAAAACATTCAGTACTTC
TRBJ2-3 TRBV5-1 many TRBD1 CASSPHRGPTDTQYF TGCGCCAGCAGCCCCCACAGGGGGCCGACAGATACGCAGTATTTT
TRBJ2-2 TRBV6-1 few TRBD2 CASRGTAGGRTGELFF TGTGCCAGCAGGGGGACAGCGGGGGGGCGCACCGGGGAGCTGTTTTTT
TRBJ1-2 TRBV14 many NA CASSPVGARGYTF TGTGCCAGCAGCCCGGTCGGGGCCCGGGGCTACACCTTC
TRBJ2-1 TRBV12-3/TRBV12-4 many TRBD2 CASSLRLANEQFF TGTGCCAGCAGTTTAAGACTAGCAAATGAGCAGTTCTTC
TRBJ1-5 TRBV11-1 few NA CASSLDLAGPNQPQHF TGTGCCAGCAGCTTAGATTTGGCAGGGCCCAATCAGCCCCAGCATTTT
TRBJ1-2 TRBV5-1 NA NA CASSLVQGSYGYTF TGCGCCAGCAGCTTGGTCCAAGGTAGCTATGGCTACACCTTC
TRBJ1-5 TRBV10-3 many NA CAIKEGRDQPQHF TGTGCCATCAAGGAAGGACGGGATCAGCCCCAGCATTTT
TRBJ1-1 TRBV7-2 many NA CASSFGTPNTEAFF TGTGCCAGCAGCTTCGGGACACCTAACACTGAAGCTTTCTTT
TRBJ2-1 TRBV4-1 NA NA CASSQARDSVWIF TGCGCCAGCAGCCAAGCTAGGGACTCGGTTTGGATCTTC
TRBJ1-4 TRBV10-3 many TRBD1 CAISANPGTGGTNEKLFF TGTGCCATCAGTGCGAACCCCGGGACAGGGGGCACTAATGAAAAACTGTTTTTT
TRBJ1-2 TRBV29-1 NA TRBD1 CSVPPTGTDGYTF TGCAGCGTTCCTCCGACAGGGACCGATGGCTACACCTTC
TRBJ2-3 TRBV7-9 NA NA CASSLAPTQYF TGTGCCAGCAGCTTAGCCCCTACGCAGTATTTT
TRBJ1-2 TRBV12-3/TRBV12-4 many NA CASSLWAGNYGYTF TGTGCCAGCAGTTTATGGGCAGGGAACTATGGCTACACCTTC